This TCR beta chain was captured by sequencing in a study of T cells expressing NK-cell markers. Overall study: Out of eight donors sequenced, seven tested HCMV-seropositive and the remaining one seronegative.

There are 12 residues in the CDR3. TCRdb reanalyzed the 5' RACE reads and collapses them to one entry per CDR3 protein, without DNA. The table lists 160,000 or so distinct CDR3 sequences. Overall study results and limits: Of the CD8+ T cell pool in roughly six donors, roughly 1.0-7.0% was accounted for by dominant NKG2C+ clonotypes. In a handful of donors, dominant clonotypes made up about 28.3-60.1% of CD3+CD56-NKG2C+ cells.

As regards this clonotype: The antigen is unknown.

The clonotype comes from a woman between 18 and 75 years old in good health. The gene calls are TRBV12-3 or TRBV12-4 and TRBJ2-1; TCRdb gives TRBD1 as the D gene, but with no DNA this cannot be confirmed. The specimen was blood T cells: a sorted CD56 or NKG2C T cell subset, CD4+ or CD8+ T cells, or bulk PBMC T cells (not recorded which). The CDR3 spells CASSSPGTQQFF.